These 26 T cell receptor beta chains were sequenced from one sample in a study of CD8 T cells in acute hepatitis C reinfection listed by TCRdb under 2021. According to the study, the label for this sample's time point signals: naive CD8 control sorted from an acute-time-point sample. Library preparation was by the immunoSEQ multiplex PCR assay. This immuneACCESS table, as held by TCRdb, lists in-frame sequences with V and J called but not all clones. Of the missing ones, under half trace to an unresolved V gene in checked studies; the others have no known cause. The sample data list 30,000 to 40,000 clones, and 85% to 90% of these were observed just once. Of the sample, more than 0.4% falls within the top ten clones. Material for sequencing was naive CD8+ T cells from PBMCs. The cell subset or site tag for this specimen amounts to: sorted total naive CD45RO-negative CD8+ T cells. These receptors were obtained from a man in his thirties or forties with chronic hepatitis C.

The CDR3 sequence: CASSPTGQGAYPEQFF. In nucleotides, the CDR3 is TGTGCCAGCAGCCCCACGGGACAGGGGGCATATCCGGAGCAGTTCTTC. The chain employs TRBV16 and TRBJ2-1, with TRBD1 matching 12 bases. Germline V gene lookup returns CDR1 KGHSY and CDR2 FQNENV. The CDR3 runs to 16 residues. J lost 10 bases, V lost 4 bases, and 11 bases had no gene match.

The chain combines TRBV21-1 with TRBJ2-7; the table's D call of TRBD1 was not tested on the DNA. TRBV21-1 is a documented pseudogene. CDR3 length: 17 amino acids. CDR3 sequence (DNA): TGTGCCAGCAACCCGCATTATCTGGACAGGGCCTGTTACGAGCAGTACTTC. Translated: CASNPHYLDRACYEQYF.

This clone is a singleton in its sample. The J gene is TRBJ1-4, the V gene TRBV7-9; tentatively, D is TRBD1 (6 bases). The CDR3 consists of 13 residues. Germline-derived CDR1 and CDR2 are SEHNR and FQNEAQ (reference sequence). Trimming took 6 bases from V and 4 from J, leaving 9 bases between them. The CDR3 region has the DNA TGTGCCAGCAGACAGGGAGATAATGAAAAACTGTTTTTT. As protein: CASRQGDNEKLFF.

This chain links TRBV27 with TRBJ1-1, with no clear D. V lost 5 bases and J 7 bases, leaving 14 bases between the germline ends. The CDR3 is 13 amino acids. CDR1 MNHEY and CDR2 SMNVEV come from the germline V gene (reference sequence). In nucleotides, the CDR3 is TGTGCCAGCAGTCCTCGGCTTCCTCTTGAAGCTTTCTTT. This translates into CASSPRLPLEAFF.

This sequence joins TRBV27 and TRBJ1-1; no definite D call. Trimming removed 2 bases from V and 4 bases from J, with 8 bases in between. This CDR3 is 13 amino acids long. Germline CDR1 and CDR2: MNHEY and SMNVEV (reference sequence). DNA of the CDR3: TGTGCCAGCAGTTTAGGCGGACCCACTGAAGCTTTCTTT. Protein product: CASSLGGPTEAFF.

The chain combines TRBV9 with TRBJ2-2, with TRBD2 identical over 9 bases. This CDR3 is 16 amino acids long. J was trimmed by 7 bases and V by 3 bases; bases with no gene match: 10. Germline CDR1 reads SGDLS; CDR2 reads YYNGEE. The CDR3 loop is CASSAMRGLAGGELFF. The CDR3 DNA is TGTGCCAGCAGCGCAATGAGGGGACTAGCAGGCGGGGAGCTGTTTTTT.

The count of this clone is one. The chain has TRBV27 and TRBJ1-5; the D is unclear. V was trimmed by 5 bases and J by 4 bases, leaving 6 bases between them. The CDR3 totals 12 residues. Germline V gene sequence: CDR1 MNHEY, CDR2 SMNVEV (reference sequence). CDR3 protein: CASSTANQPQHF. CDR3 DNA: TGTGCCAGCAGTACAGCTAATCAGCCCCAGCATTTT.

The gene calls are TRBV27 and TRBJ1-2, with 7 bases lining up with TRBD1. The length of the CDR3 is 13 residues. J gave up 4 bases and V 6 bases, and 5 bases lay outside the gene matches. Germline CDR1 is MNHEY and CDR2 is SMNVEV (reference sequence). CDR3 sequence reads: CASSLTGSYGYTF. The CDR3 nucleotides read TGTGCCAGCAGCCTGACAGGGTCCTATGGCTACACCTTC.

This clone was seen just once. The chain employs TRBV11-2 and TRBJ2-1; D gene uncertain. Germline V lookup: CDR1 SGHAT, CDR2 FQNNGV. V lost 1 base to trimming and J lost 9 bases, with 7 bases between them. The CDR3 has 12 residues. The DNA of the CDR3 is TGTGCCAGCAGCTTAGTGGGCATTGAGCAGTTCTTC. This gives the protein CASSLVGIEQFF.

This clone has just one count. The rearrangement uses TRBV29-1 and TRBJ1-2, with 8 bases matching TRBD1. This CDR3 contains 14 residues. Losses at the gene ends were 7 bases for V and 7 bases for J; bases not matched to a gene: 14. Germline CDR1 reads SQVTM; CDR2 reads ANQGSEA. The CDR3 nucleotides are TGCAGCGGTTACGGACAGGGTGAATTCGGTGGCTACACCTTC. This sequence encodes CSGYGQGEFGGYTF.

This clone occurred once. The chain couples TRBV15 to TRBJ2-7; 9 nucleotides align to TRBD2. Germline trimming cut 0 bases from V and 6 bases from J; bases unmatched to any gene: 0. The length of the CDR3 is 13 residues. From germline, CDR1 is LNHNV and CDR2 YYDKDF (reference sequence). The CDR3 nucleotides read TGTGCCACCAGCAGAGATAGCGGGGGCGAGCAGTACTTC. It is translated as CATSRDSGGEQYF.

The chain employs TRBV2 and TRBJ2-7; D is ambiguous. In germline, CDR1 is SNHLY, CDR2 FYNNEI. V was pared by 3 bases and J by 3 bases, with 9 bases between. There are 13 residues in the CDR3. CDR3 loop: CASSDVESYEQYF. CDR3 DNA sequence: TGTGCCAGCAGTGATGTGGAAAGCTACGAGCAGTACTTC.

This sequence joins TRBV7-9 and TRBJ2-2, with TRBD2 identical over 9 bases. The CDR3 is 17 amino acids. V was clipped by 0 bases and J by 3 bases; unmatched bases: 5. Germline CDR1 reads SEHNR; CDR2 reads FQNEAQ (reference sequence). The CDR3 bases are TGTGCCAGCAGCTTAGCGCCTAGCGGGATATACACCGGGGAGCTGTTTTTT. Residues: CASSLAPSGIYTGELFF.

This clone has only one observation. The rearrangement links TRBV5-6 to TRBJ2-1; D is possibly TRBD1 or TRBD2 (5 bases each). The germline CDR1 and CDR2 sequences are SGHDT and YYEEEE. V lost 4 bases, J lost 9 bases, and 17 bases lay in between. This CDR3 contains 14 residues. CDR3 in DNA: TGTGCCAGCAGCGTGGGGACCTTGGGGCTTGAGCAGTTCTTC. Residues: CASSVGTLGLEQFF.

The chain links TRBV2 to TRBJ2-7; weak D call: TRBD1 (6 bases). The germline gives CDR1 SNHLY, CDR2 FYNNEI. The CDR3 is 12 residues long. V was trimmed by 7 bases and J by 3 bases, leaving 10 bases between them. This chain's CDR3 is CASKGDYYEQYF. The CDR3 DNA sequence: TGTGCCAGCAAGGGGGATTACTACGAGCAGTACTTC.

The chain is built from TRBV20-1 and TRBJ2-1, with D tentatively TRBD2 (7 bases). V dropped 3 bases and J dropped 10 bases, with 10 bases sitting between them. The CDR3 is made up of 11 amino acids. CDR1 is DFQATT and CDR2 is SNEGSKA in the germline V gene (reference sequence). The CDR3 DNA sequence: TGCAGTGCTAGTGGCGGGGGCGAGCAGTTCTTC. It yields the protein CSASGGGEQFF.

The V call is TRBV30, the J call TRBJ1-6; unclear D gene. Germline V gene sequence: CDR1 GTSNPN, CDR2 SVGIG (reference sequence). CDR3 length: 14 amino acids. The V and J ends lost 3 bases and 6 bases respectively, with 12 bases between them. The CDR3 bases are TGTGCCTGGAGAGACCCATTCTCTAATTCACCCCTCCACTTT. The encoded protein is CAWRDPFSNSPLHF.

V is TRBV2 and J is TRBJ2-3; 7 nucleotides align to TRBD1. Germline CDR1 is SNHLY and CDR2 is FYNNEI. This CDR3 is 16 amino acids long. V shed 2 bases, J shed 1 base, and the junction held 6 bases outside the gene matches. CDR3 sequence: CASSELAGGGTDTQYF. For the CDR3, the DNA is TGTGCCAGCAGTGAATTGGCAGGGGGAGGCACAGATACGCAGTATTTT.

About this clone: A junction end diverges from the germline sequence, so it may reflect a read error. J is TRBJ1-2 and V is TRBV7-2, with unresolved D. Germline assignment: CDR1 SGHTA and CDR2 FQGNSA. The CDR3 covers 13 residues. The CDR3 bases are TGTGCCGGCAGCTTAGTCACAAGCTATGGCTACACCTTC. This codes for CAGSLVTSYGYTF.

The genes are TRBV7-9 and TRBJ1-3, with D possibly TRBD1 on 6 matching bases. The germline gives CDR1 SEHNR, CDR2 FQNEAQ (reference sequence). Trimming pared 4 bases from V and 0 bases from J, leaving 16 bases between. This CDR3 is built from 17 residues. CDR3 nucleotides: TGTGCCAGCAGCTCCGGGACAACGTCCAACTCTGGAAACACCATATATTTT. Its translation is CASSSGTTSNSGNTIYF.

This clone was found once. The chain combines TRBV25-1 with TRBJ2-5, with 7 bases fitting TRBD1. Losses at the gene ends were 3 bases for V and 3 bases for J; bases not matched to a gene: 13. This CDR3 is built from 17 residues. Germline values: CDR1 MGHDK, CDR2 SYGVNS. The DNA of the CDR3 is TGTGCCAGCAGTGACAAATCCGGGACAGAGCTAGAAGAGACCCAGTACTTC. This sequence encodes CASSDKSGTELEETQYF.

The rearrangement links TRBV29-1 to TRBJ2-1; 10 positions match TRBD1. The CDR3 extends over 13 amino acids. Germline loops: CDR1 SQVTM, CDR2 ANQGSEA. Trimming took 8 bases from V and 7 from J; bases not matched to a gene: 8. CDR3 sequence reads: CSLTGGKENEQFF. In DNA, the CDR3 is TGCAGCCTGACAGGGGGCAAGGAAAATGAGCAGTTCTTC.

CDR3 nucleotide sequence: TGTGCCAGCAGCCGAGGACTAGGGCAAGAGACCCAGTACTTC. It translates to CASSRGLGQETQYF. The J gene is TRBJ2-5, the V gene TRBV11-2, with 7 bases that match TRBD2. CDR3 length: 14 residues. CDR1 is SGHAT, CDR2 FQNNGV, per germline. V shed 5 bases, J shed 2 bases, and the junction held 5 bases outside the gene matches. The full variable domain, completed using reference TRBV11-2 and TRBJ2-5, is EAGVAQSPRYKIIEKRQSVAFWCNPISGHATLYWYQQILGQGPKLLIQFQNNGVVDDSQLPKDRFSAERLKGVDSTLKIQPAKLEDSAVYLCASSRGLGQETQYFGPGTRLLVL.

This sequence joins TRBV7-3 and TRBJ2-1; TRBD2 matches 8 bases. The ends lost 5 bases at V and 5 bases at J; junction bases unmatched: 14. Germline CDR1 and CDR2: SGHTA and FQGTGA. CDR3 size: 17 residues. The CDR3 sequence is CASSPPLRAGVHNEQFF. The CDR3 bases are TGTGCCAGCAGCCCCCCCCTCCGAGCGGGAGTCCACAATGAGCAGTTCTTC.

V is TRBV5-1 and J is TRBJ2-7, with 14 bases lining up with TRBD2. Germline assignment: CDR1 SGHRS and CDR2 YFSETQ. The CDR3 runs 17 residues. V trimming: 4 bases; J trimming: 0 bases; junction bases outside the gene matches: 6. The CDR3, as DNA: TGCGCCAGCAGCCCGGGACTAGCGGGGGCTTACTCCTACGAGCAGTACTTC. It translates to CASSPGLAGAYSYEQYF. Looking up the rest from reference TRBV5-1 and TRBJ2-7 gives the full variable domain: KAGVTQTPRYLIKTRGQQVTLSCSPISGHRSVSWYQQTPGQGLQFLFEYFSETQRNKGNFPGRFSGRQFSNSRSEMNVSTLELGDSALYLCASSPGLAGAYSYEQYFGPGTRLTVT.

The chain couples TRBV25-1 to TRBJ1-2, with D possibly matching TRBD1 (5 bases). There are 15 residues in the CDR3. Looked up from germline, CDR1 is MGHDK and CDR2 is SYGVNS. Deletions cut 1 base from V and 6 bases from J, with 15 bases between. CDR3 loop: CASSESLGVFDGYTF. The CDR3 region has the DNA TGTGCCAGCAGTGAATCTTTGGGGGTTTTCGATGGCTACACCTTC.